The following is a TCR beta chain sequence with its context. Its antigen is currently unknown. This sample was taken from a study of beta chain features in type 1 diabetes. Study-wide findings and caveats: HLA influence on TCRB rearrangement stayed unresolved here. Type 1 diabetes patients had moderately but significantly shorter TCRB CDR3s in all four CD4+ subsets.

CDR3 length: 12 residues. CDR1 and CDR2 (germline): SQVTM, ANQGSEA. V was trimmed by 3 bases and J by 3 bases, leaving 6 bases between them. Expressed TCRB transcripts got sequenced, as all isolated RNA was reverse transcribed. Repertoires were generated with immunoSEQ multiplex PCR, while TCRdb's copy carries only in-frame clones and drops some. The sample lists roughly 100,000 clones, under 30% occurring once. Sorting produced populations that all topped 95% purity. The source of this sequence is a woman between 18 and 30 years old with type 1 diabetes. Sequencing used central memory CD4+ T cells from blood. This chain links TRBV29-1 with TRBJ1-3; TRBD1 is a possible D gene (5 bases). The CDR3 bases are TGCAGCGTTGAGGGGGGTGGAAACACCATATATTTT. Amino acid sequence: CSVEGGGNTIYF.